The clone carrying this T cell receptor (beta chain) was seen once. Germline V gene sequence: CDR1 SGHNT, CDR2 YYREEE (reference sequence). The CDR3 runs 17 residues. V was clipped by 0 bases and J by 1 base; unmatched bases: 8. This record comes from a study of cytomegalovirus exposure and HLA in healthy donors. Overall study: Researchers previously reported finding 90 million to 130 million unique TCR beta sequences from 150 million to 200 million T cells.

The PCR employed 60 Vbeta primers together with 13 Jbeta primers. Profiling relied on immunoSEQ multiplex PCR, and the TCRdb table lists in-frame clones only, not all of them. The sample has under 200,000 clones, 75% to 85% seen once. Sequencing was done on a sample of PBMCs. This TCR was sampled from a male donor in good health and CMV-seropositive. This sequence joins TRBV5-4 and TRBJ2-3; 7 nucleotides align to TRBD1. The CDR3, as DNA: TGTGCCAGCAGCTTGGGAGGGGGCTACCACCGCACAGATACGCAGTATTTT. The encoded protein is CASSLGGGYHRTDTQYF.